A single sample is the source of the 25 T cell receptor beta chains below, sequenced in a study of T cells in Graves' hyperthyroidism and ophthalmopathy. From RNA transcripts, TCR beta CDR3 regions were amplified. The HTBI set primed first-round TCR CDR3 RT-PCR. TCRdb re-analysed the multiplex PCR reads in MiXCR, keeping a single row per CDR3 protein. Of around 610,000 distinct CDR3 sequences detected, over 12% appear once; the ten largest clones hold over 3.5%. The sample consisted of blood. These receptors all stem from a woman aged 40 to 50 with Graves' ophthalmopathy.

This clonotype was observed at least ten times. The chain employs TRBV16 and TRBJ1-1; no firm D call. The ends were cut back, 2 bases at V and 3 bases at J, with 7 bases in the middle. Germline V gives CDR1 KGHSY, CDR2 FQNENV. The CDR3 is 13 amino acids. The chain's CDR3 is CASSQQRYTEAFF. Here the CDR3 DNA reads TGTGCCAGCAGCCAACAACGGTACACTGAAGCTTTCTTT.

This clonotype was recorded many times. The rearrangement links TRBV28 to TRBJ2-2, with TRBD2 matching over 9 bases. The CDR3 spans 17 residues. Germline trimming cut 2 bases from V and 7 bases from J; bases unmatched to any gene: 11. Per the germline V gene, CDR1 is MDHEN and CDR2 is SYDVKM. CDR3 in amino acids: CASSLRGSGRRSGELFF. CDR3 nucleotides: TGTGCCAGCAGTTTAAGAGGTAGCGGGAGACGGAGCGGGGAGCTGTTTTTT.

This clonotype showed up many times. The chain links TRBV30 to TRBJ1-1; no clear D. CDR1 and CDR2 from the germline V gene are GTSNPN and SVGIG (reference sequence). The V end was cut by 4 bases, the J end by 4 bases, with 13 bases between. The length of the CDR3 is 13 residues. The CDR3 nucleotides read TGTGCCTGGACTATGGGAATTGGCACTGAAGCTTTCTTT. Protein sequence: CAWTMGIGTEAFF.

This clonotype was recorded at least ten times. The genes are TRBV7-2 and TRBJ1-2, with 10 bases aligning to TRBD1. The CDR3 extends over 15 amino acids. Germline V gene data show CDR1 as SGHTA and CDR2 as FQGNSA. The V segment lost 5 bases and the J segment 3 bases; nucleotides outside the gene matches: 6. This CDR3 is CASSRTGTGDYGYTF. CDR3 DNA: TGTGCCAGCAGCCGGACCGGGACAGGGGACTATGGCTACACCTTC.

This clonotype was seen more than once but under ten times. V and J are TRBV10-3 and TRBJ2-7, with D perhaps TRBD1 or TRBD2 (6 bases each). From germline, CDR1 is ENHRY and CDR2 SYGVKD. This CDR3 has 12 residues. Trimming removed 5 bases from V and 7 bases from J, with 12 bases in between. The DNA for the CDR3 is TGTGCCATCAGTCGAGAGGGGGGTGAGCAGTACTTC. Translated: CAISREGGEQYF.

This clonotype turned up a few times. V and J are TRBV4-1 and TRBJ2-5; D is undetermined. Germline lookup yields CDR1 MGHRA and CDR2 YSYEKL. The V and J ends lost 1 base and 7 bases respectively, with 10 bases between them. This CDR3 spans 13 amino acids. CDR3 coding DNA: TGCGCCAGCAGCCAAGGAGCTCTGGGGACCCAGTACTTC. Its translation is CASSQGALGTQYF.

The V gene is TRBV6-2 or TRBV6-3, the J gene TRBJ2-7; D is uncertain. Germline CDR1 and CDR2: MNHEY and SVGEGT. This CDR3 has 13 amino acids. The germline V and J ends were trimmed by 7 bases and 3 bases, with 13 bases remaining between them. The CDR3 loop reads CASNPRIYYEQYF. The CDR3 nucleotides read TGTGCCAGCAATCCCAGGATTTACTACGAGCAGTACTTC.

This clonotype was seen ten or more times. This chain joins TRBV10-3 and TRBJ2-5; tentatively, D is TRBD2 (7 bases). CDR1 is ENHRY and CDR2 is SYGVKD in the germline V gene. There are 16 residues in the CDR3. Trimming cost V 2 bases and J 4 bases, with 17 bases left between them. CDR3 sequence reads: CAISESAGGQRETQYF. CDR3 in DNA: TGTGCCATCAGTGAGAGTGCCGGGGGGCAACGAGAGACCCAGTACTTC.

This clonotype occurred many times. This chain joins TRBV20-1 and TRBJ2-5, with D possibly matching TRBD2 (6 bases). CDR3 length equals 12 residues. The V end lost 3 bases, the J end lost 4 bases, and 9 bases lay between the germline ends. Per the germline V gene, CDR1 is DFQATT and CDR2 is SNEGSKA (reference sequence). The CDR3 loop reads CSASGSIETQYF. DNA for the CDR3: TGCAGTGCTAGCGGGAGTATAGAGACCCAGTACTTC.

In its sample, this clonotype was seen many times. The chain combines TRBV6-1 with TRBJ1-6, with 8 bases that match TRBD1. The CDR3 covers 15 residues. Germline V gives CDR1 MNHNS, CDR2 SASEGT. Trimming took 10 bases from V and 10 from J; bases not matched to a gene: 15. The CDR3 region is CATNNPGRGHSPLHF. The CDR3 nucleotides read TGTGCCACCAACAACCCCGGCAGGGGGCACTCACCCCTCCACTTT.

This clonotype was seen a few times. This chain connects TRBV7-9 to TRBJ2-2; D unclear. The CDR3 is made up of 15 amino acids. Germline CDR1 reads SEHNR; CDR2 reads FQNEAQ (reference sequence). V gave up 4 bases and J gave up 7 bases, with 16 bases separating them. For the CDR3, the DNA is TGTGCCAGCAGCTCCCCTAATAGCTTTGTCGGGGAGCTGTTTTTT. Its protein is CASSSPNSFVGELFF. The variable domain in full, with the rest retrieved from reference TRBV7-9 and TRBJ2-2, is DTGVSQNPRHKITKRGQNVTFRCDPISEHNRLYWYRQTLGQGPEFLTYFQNEAQLEKSRLLSDRFSAERPKGSFSTLEIQRTEQGDSAMYLCASSSPNSFVGELFFGEGSRLTVL.

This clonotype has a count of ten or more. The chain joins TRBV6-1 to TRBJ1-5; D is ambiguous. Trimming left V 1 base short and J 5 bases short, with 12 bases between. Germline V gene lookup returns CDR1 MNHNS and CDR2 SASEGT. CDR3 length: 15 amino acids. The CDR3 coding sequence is TGTGCCAGCAGTGAAGGCGGGCAACCCTATCAGCCCCAGCATTTT. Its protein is CASSEGGQPYQPQHF.

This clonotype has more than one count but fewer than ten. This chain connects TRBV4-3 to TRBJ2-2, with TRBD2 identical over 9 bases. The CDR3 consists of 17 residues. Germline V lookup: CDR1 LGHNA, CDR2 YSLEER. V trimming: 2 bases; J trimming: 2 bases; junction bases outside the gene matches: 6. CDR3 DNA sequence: TGCGCCAGCAGCCAACCGGGGACTAGCCTTAACACCGGGGAGCTGTTTTTT. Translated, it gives CASSQPGTSLNTGELFF.

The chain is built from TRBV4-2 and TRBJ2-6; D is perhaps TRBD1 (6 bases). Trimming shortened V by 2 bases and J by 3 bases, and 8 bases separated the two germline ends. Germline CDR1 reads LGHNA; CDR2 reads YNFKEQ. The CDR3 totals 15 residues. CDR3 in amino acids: CASSQSGDGANVLTF. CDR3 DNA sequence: TGTGCCAGCAGCCAATCAGGGGATGGGGCCAACGTCCTGACTTTC.

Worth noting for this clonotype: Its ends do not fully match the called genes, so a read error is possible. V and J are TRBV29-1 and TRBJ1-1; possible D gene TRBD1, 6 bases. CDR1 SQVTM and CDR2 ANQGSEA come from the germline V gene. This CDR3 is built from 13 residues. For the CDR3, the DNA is TGCAGCGTGGAAGAAGGGGGGTACACTGAAGCTTTCTTT. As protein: CSVEEGGYTEAFF.

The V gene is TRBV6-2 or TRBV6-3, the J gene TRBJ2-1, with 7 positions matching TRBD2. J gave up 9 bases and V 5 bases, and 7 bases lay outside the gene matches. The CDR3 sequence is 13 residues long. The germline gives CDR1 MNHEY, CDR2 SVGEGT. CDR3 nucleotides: TGTGCCAGCAGTCCAGGGAGGGAGAGTGAGCAGTTCTTC. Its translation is CASSPGRESEQFF.

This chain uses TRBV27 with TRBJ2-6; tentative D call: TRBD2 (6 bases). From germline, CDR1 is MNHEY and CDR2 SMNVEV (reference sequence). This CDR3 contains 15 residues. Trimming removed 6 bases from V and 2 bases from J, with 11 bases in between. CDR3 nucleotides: TGTGCCAGCAGCCGGAGGGTTGCTGGGGCCAACGTCCTGACTTTC. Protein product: CASSRRVAGANVLTF.

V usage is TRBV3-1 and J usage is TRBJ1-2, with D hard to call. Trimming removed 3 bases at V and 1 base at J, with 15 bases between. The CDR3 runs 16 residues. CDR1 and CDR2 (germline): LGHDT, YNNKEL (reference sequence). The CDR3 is CASSQPDGLFNYGYTF. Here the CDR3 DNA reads TGTGCCAGCAGCCAGCCAGACGGACTCTTTAACTATGGCTACACCTTC.

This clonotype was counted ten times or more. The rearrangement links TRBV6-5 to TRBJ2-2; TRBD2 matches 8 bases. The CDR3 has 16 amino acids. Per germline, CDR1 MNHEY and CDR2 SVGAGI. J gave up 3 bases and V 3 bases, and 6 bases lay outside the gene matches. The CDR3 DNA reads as TGTGCCAGCAGTTATAGCGGGATTAAATACACCGGGGAGCTGTTTTTT. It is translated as CASSYSGIKYTGELFF.

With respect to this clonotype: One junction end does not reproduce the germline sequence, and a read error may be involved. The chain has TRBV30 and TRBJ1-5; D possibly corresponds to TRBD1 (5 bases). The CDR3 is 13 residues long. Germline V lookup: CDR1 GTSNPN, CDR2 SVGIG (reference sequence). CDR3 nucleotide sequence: TGTGCCTGGAGCCCGGGGGGGAATCAGCCCCACCATTTT. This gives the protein CAWSPGGNQPHHF.

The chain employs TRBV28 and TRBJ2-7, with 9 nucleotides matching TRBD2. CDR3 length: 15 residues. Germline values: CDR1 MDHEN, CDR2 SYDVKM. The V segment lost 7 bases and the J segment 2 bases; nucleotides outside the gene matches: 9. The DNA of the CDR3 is TGTGCCAGCACCCCCCCGAGCGGGAGGCCCTACGAGCAGTACTTC. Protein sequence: CASTPPSGRPYEQYF.

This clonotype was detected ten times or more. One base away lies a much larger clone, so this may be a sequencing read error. The CDR3 protein is CATRRTDDQPQHF. In DNA, the CDR3 is TGTGCCACCCGACGGACAGACGATCAGCCCCAGCATTTT. The chain employs TRBV12-3 or TRBV12-4 and TRBJ1-5, with D possibly TRBD1 on 6 matching bases. The ends were cut back, 10 bases at V and 5 bases at J, with 15 bases in the middle. The length of the CDR3 is 13 residues.

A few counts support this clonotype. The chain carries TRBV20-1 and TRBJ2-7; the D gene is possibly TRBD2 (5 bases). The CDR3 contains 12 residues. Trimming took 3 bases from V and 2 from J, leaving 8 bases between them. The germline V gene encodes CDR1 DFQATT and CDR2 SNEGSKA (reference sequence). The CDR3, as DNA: TGCAGTGCTAGCGACTACCCCTACGAGCAGTACTTC. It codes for CSASDYPYEQYF.

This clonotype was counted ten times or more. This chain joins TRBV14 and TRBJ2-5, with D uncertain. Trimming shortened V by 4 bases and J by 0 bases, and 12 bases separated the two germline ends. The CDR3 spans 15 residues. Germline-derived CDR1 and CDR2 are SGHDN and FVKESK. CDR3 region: CASSLVVADQETQYF. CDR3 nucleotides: TGTGCCAGCAGCCTTGTAGTTGCGGACCAAGAGACCCAGTACTTC.

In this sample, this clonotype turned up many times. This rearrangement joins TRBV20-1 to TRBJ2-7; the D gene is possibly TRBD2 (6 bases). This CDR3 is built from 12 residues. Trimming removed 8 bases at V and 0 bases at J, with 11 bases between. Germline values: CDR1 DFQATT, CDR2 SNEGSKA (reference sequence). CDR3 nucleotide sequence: TGCAGTCGAGGGCGGGACTCCTACGAGCAGTACTTC. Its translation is CSRGRDSYEQYF.